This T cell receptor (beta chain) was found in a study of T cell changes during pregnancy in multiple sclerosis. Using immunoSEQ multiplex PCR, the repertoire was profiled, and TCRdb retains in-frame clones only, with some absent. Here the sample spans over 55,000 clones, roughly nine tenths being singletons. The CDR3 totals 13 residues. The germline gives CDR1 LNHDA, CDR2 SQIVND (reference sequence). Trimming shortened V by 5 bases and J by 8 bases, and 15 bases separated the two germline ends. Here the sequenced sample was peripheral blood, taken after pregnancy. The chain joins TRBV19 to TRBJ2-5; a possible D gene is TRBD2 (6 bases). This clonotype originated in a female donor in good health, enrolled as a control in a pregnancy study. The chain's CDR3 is CASSPGGVGTQYF. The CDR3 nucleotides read TGTGCCAGTAGTCCCGGCGGGGTGGGTACCCAGTACTTC. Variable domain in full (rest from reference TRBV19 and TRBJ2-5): DGGITQSPKYLFRKEGQNVTLSCEQNLNHDAMYWYRQDPGQGLRLIYYSQIVNDFQKGDIAEGYSVSREKKESFPLTVTSAQKNPTAFYLCASSPGGVGTQYFGPGTRLLVL.